The 23 T cell receptor beta chains presented below share a single source sample, sequenced in a study of early T cells in non-severe SARS-CoV-2 infection. MiXCR, run by TCRdb on the 5' RACE reads, gives a single entry per CDR3 protein. The sample shows more than 20,000 distinct CDR3 sequences, less than 4.5% of them seen only once. Input material: whole blood. All receptors come from an adult who was a healthcare worker with PCR-confirmed SARS-CoV-2 infection or an uninfected control (not recorded which).

This clonotype has ten or more counts. This chain links TRBV12-3 or TRBV12-4 with TRBJ2-3; D is possibly TRBD2 (5 bases). The ends were cut back, 3 bases at V and 1 base at J, with 11 bases in the middle. This CDR3 is built from 15 residues. The CDR3 coding sequence is TGTGCCAGCAGTTTCGGACTTGGTCGCACAGATACGCAGTATTTT. This gives the protein CASSFGLGRTDTQYF.

This clonotype was detected ten times or more. The chain joins TRBV13 to TRBJ2-7; D is perhaps TRBD1 (5 bases). V was cut by 5 bases and J by 1 base, with 12 bases left in between. The CDR3 loop spans 14 amino acids. Germline V gene lookup returns CDR1 PRHDT and CDR2 FYEKMQ (reference sequence). The CDR3 DNA sequence: TGTGCCAGCAGCGGAACAGGACATTCCTACGAGCAGTACTTC. Protein sequence: CASSGTGHSYEQYF.

Ten or more counts support this clonotype. This rearrangement joins TRBV4-3 to TRBJ2-7; D may be TRBD2 (6 bases). The CDR3 totals 15 residues. The germline V gene has CDR1 LGHNA and CDR2 YSLEER. Trimming pared 0 bases from V and 3 bases from J, leaving 12 bases between. As DNA, the CDR3 is TGCGCCAGCAGCCAAGATCGAGGGCGGGGCTACGAGCAGTACTTC. It translates to CASSQDRGRGYEQYF.

In its sample, this clonotype was seen a few times. The J gene is TRBJ2-6, the V gene TRBV12-3 or TRBV12-4, with D unresolved. V dropped 1 base and J dropped 2 bases, with 6 bases sitting between them. CDR3 size: 15 residues. The CDR3 sequence is CASSLGAAGANVLTF. CDR3 DNA sequence: TGTGCCAGCAGTTTAGGGGCAGCTGGGGCCAACGTCCTGACTTTC.

This clonotype appeared many times. V is TRBV2 and J is TRBJ1-5; D may be TRBD1 (5 bases). Germline CDR1 reads SNHLY; CDR2 reads FYNNEI. Trimming cost V 2 bases and J 4 bases, with 9 bases left between them. This CDR3 is 14 amino acids long. CDR3 nucleotide sequence: TGTGCCAGCAGTGAATGGGAGGGGAATCAGCCCCAGCATTTT. Protein: CASSEWEGNQPQHF.

The sample holds many counts of this clonotype. The gene calls are TRBV5-5 and TRBJ2-7; weak D call: TRBD2 (7 bases). CDR1 is SGHKS and CDR2 is YYEKEE in the germline V gene (reference sequence). Trimming took off 4 bases at V and 6 bases at J, with 20 bases between the two ends. The CDR3 has 15 amino acids. This chain's CDR3 is CASSLLPGGTGEQYF. The DNA for the CDR3 is TGTGCCAGCAGCCTACTCCCGGGGGGCACGGGCGAGCAGTACTTC.

Many counts were recorded for this clonotype. Germline is not matched at one junction end, which may reflect a read error. The rearrangement joins TRBV29-1 to TRBJ2-5; a weak D match, TRBD2 (6 bases). There are 13 residues in the CDR3. The V gene's germline CDR1 is SQVTM and CDR2 ANQGSEA. This CDR3 reads CSVEVKESGPVNF. For the CDR3, the DNA is TGCAGCGTTGAAGTGAAGGAGAGCGGGCCCGTGAACTTC.

This clonotype was counted ten times or more. The V gene is TRBV19, the J gene TRBJ2-1; 7 bases fit TRBD1. CDR1 and CDR2 from the germline V gene are LNHDA and SQIVND (reference sequence). V was pared by 6 bases and J by 9 bases, with 8 bases of the junction left unmatched. This CDR3 comprises 13 residues. The CDR3 spells CASSQGQAFEQFF. CDR3 bases: TGTGCCAGTAGCCAAGGACAGGCCTTTGAGCAGTTCTTC.

A word on this clonotype: Possible read error: a much larger clone is one base away. This chain links TRBV6-5 with TRBJ2-7, with D unresolved. Per the germline V gene, CDR1 is MNHEY and CDR2 is SVGAGI. The CDR3 length is 11 residues. V was pared by 6 bases and J by 5 bases, with 8 bases between. The CDR3 is CASRFRNEQYF. CDR3 bases: TGTGCCAGCAGATTCCGGAACGAGCAGTACTTC.

This clonotype was counted many times. This chain connects TRBV6-1 to TRBJ2-7, with D perhaps TRBD2 (5 bases). CDR1 and CDR2 (germline): MNHNS, SASEGT. The CDR3 spans 12 residues. V lost 8 bases and J 2 bases, leaving 10 bases between the germline ends. This CDR3 is CASGGEPYEQYF. The CDR3 coding sequence is TGTGCCAGCGGAGGTGAGCCCTACGAGCAGTACTTC.

This clonotype appeared many times. This chain connects TRBV3-1 to TRBJ2-4, with 8 positions matching TRBD2. Germline CDR1 reads LGHDT; CDR2 reads YNNKEL (reference sequence). CDR3 length: 19 residues. Germline trimming cut 0 bases from V and 0 bases from J; bases unmatched to any gene: 10. CDR3 in amino acids: CASSQDVAGKSPAKNIQYF. Here the CDR3 DNA reads TGTGCCAGCAGCCAAGATGTAGCGGGGAAGAGTCCAGCCAAAAACATTCAGTACTTC.

This clonotype was seen at least ten times. This rearrangement joins TRBV19 to TRBJ2-7; D assignment may be TRBD1 or TRBD2 (5 bases each). The CDR3 spans 12 residues. Germline V gene data show CDR1 as LNHDA and CDR2 as SQIVND (reference sequence). V lost 8 bases, J lost 3 bases, and 11 bases lay in between. The chain's CDR3 is CASQGPDYEQYF. DNA of the CDR3: TGTGCCAGTCAGGGACCGGACTACGAGCAGTACTTC.

This clonotype was found many times. V is TRBV30 and J is TRBJ2-1; no reliable D call. Trimming removed 0 bases at V and 6 bases at J, with 0 bases between. The CDR3 sequence is 10 residues long. Germline V CDR1 and CDR2: GTSNPN, SVGIG (reference sequence). This CDR3 reads CAWSVNEQFF. The CDR3 coding sequence is TGTGCCTGGAGTGTCAATGAGCAGTTCTTC.

Many counts were recorded for this clonotype. The chain recombines TRBV6-5 with TRBJ2-3; D possibly corresponds to TRBD2 (6 bases). The CDR3 consists of 13 residues. Germline V gene sequence: CDR1 MNHEY, CDR2 SVGAGI. V shed 0 bases and J shed 7 bases, with 8 bases lying between them. This CDR3 reads CASSYSRGNTQYF. CDR3 in DNA: TGTGCCAGCAGTTACTCCCGCGGGAATACGCAGTATTTT.

This clonotype was seen many times. The genes are TRBV7-9 and TRBJ2-5, with D tentatively TRBD2 (6 bases). Germline CDR1 SEHNR, CDR2 FQNEAQ (reference sequence). Trimming took 1 base from V and 7 from J, leaving 19 bases between them. This CDR3 spans 16 amino acids. CDR3 residues: CASSLVSGVGRTTQYF. CDR3 sequence (DNA): TGTGCCAGCAGCTTAGTTTCGGGGGTCGGTCGGACGACCCAGTACTTC. Supplemented by reference TRBV7-9 and TRBJ2-5, the full variable domain reads DTGVSQNPRHKITKRGQNVTFRCDPISEHNRLYWYRQTLGQGPEFLTYFQNEAQLEKSRLLSDRFSAERPKGSFSTLEIQRTEQGDSAMYLCASSLVSGVGRTTQYFGPGTRLLVL.

This clonotype was seen many times. The CDR3 is CASSLDGRAGELFF. DNA of the CDR3: TGTGCCAGCAGCTTAGATGGGCGGGCCGGGGAGCTGTTTTTT. V gene TRBV7-6 combines with J gene TRBJ2-2; D possibly corresponds to TRBD2 (5 bases). V gave up 1 base and J gave up 6 bases, with 9 bases separating them. The CDR3 has 14 amino acids. Germline V CDR1 and CDR2: SGHVS, FNYEAQ.

Many counts were recorded for this clonotype. The chain combines TRBV7-2 with TRBJ2-7; 8 bases map to TRBD1. The V segment lost 5 bases and the J segment 6 bases; nucleotides outside the gene matches: 6. Looked up from germline, CDR1 is SGHTA and CDR2 is FQGNSA. This CDR3 is built from 13 residues. This CDR3 is CASSGQQGGEQYF. The CDR3 DNA sequence: TGTGCCAGCAGCGGCCAACAGGGGGGCGAGCAGTACTTC. Supplemented by reference TRBV7-2 and TRBJ2-7, the full variable domain reads GAGVSQSPSNKVTEKGKDVELRCDPISGHTALYWYRQSLGQGLEFLIYFQGNSAPDKSGLPSDRFSAERTGGSVSTLTIQRTQQEDSAVYLCASSGQQGGEQYFGPGTRLTVT.

The sample holds many counts of this clonotype. The chain combines TRBV12-3 or TRBV12-4 with TRBJ1-1; D gene uncertain. Trimming cost V 3 bases and J 4 bases, with 9 bases left between them. There are 13 residues in the CDR3. This CDR3 is CASSFLAGTEAFF. The CDR3 region has the DNA TGTGCCAGCAGTTTTTTGGCCGGCACTGAAGCTTTCTTT.

This clonotype was seen ten or more times. The chain employs TRBV11-2 and TRBJ2-3, with 9 bases matching TRBD1. CDR1 SGHAT and CDR2 FQNNGV come from the germline V gene. The CDR3 runs 16 residues. The V gene end was trimmed by 2 bases and the J gene end by 6 bases; junction bases not matched to a gene: 9. CDR3 nucleotide sequence: TGTGCCAGCAGCTTACGGGTCGGGACAGGGTCCGATACGCAGTATTTT. Its translation: CASSLRVGTGSDTQYF.

This clonotype was picked up a small number of times. The CDR3 loop is CASSLVALPYEQYF. CDR3 DNA: TGTGCCAGCAGCTTAGTGGCCCTCCCCTACGAGCAGTACTTC. The chain is built from TRBV11-2 and TRBJ2-7; D is undetermined. Germline CDR1 SGHAT, CDR2 FQNNGV. The germline V and J ends were trimmed by 1 base and 2 bases, with 9 bases remaining between them. The CDR3 length is 14 residues.

This clonotype was found many times. In DNA form, the CDR3 reads TGCGCCAGCAGCCAAGAGCCCGGCCGTAGTTTCCCTGAAGCTTTCTTT. Translating gives CASSQEPGRSFPEAFF. This chain joins TRBV4-1 and TRBJ1-1; D gene uncertain. V was cut by 0 bases and J by 6 bases, with 17 bases left in between. CDR1 and CDR2 (germline): MGHRA, YSYEKL. The CDR3 has 16 residues.

Many counts were recorded for this clonotype. The chain joins TRBV4-3 to TRBJ1-2; D might be TRBD1 (5 bases). The germline gives CDR1 LGHNA, CDR2 YSLEER. Trimming took off 1 base at V and 4 bases at J, with 13 bases between the two ends. The CDR3 is made up of 15 amino acids. The CDR3 coding sequence is TGCGCCAGCAGCCAAGTTGAGTGGGGGTCCTATGGCTACACCTTC. Protein: CASSQVEWGSYGYTF.

Ten or more counts support this clonotype. This chain links TRBV10-1 with TRBJ1-6; D not resolved. Germline loops: CDR1 WNHNN, CDR2 SYGVQD (reference sequence). CDR3 size: 18 residues. Trimming removed 8 bases from V and 0 bases from J, with 20 bases in between. The CDR3 DNA sequence: TGCGCCAGCCGTTCAAGCGGGCCCGGGATCTCCTATAATTCACCCCTCCACTTT. Its translation: CASRSSGPGISYNSPLHF.